The 11 T cell receptor beta chains below all came from one sample that was sequenced in a study of CD8+ T cells in alopecia areata. Sequencing templates came from extracted RNA that was reverse transcribed into cDNA. Assay: immunoSEQ multiplex PCR; the TCRdb copy retains only in-frame clones and omits some. The sample lists 140,000 to 150,000 clones; approximately 50% were seen once. Material: CD4+ T cells sorted from blood, obtained at week 0. These receptors were collected from a human donor with alopecia areata.

This clone turned up a few times. The chain uses TRBV28 and TRBJ1-2; TRBD1 matches 9 bases. Germline V gives CDR1 MDHEN, CDR2 SYDVKM. The CDR3 runs 14 residues. The V segment lost 6 bases and the J segment 8 bases; nucleotides outside the gene matches: 10. This CDR3 reads CASRRTGQGYGYTF. The CDR3 nucleotides read TGTGCCAGCAGACGTACGGGACAGGGCTACGGCTACACCTTC.

This clone was detected only a few times. The chain combines TRBV7-2 with TRBJ2-2; D is perhaps TRBD1 (6 bases). The length of the CDR3 is 15 residues. Trimming stripped 4 bases from V and 1 base from J, with 10 bases between. Looked up from germline, CDR1 is SGHTA and CDR2 is FQGNSA. The CDR3 region has the DNA TGTGCCAGCAGCTCCTCCAGGGGGAACACCGGGGAGCTGTTTTTT. This codes for CASSSSRGNTGELFF.

This clone was seen a handful of times. V usage is TRBV7-2 and J usage is TRBJ2-4; 15 bases are shared with TRBD2. Germline CDR1 reads SGHTA; CDR2 reads FQGNSA. CDR3 length: 17 amino acids. V dropped 4 bases and J dropped 6; count of bases not matched to a gene: 7. The chain's CDR3 is CASSSTSGLAGGNIQYF. For the CDR3, the DNA is TGTGCCAGCAGCTCCACTTCGGGACTAGCGGGAGGAAACATTCAGTACTTC.

The rearrangement uses TRBV7-2 and TRBJ2-2; TRBD2 agrees at 12 bases. Unmatched junction bases numbered 6, after V lost 1 base and J lost 3 bases. Looked up from germline, CDR1 is SGHTA and CDR2 is FQGNSA. This CDR3 is built from 18 residues. The CDR3 DNA reads as TGTGCCAGCAGCTTAGAGGCTAGCGGGAGGGCCGACACCGGGGAGCTGTTTTTT. It yields the protein CASSLEASGRADTGELFF. The variable domain in full, with the rest retrieved from reference TRBV7-2 and TRBJ2-2, is GAGVSQSPSNKVTEKGKDVELRCDPISGHTALYWYRQSLGQGLEFLIYFQGNSAPDKSGLPSDRFSAERTGGSVSTLTIQRTQQEDSAVYLCASSLEASGRADTGELFFGEGSRLTVL.

The rearrangement uses TRBV6-6 and TRBJ2-5, with TRBD1 identical over 7 bases. The V gene end was trimmed by 0 bases and the J gene end by 5 bases; junction bases not matched to a gene: 3. This CDR3 has 14 amino acids. The V gene's germline CDR1 is MNHNY and CDR2 SVGAGI (reference sequence). The CDR3 nucleotides are TGTGCCAGCAGTTACTCTACGACAGGGGAGACCCAGTACTTC. Translated, it gives CASSYSTTGETQYF.

The sample holds a few counts of this clone. The chain is built from TRBV30 and TRBJ1-4; 7 bases are shared with TRBD1. The junction had 8 bases not matched to a gene; V was cut back by 2 bases and J by 5 bases. This CDR3 spans 15 amino acids. The germline V gene encodes CDR1 GTSNPN and CDR2 SVGIG (reference sequence). The CDR3 spells CAWSSKQGVNEKLFF. For the CDR3, the DNA is TGTGCCTGGAGTTCCAAGCAGGGGGTAAATGAAAAACTGTTTTTT.

The J gene is TRBJ2-7, the V gene TRBV20-1, with D unresolved. There are 11 residues in the CDR3. The germline gives CDR1 DFQATT, CDR2 SNEGSKA (reference sequence). Trimming pared 3 bases from V and 5 bases from J, leaving 8 bases between. CDR3 amino acids: CSASPRDEQYF. For the CDR3, the DNA is TGCAGTGCTAGTCCCCGGGACGAGCAGTACTTC.

The chain links TRBV7-9 to TRBJ2-7; D not resolved. Germline CDR1 reads SEHNR; CDR2 reads FQNEAQ (reference sequence). CDR3 length: 12 residues. Trimming stripped 5 bases from V and 7 bases from J, with 12 bases between. In nucleotides, the CDR3 is TGTGCCAGCAGCCGACCCAACTGGGAGCAGTACTTC. Residues: CASSRPNWEQYF.

This chain connects TRBV7-9 to TRBJ2-1; maybe TRBD2 (5 bases). The CDR3 sequence is 15 residues long. In germline, CDR1 is SEHNR, CDR2 FQNEAQ (reference sequence). With 3 bases removed from V and 7 bases from J, the gap between germline ends came to 16 bases. For the CDR3, the DNA is TGTGCCAGCAGCTTCACGGAGCGGCCTGGTAATGAGCAGTTCTTC. Translating gives CASSFTERPGNEQFF.

The J gene is TRBJ2-7, the V gene TRBV5-4; 12 bases map to TRBD2. This CDR3 is built from 14 residues. The ends lost 0 bases at V and 5 bases at J; junction bases unmatched: 0. CDR1 and CDR2 (germline): SGHNT, YYREEE (reference sequence). The DNA of the CDR3 is TGTGCCAGCAGCTTGGGACTAGCGGGAGACGAGCAGTACTTC. Translating gives CASSLGLAGDEQYF. The variable domain in full, with the rest retrieved from reference TRBV5-4 and TRBJ2-7, is ETGVTQSPTHLIKTRGQQVTLRCSSQSGHNTVSWYQQALGQGPQFIFQYYREEENGRGNFPPRFSGLQFPNYSSELNVNALELDDSALYLCASSLGLAGDEQYFGPGTRLTVT.

V and J are TRBV7-2 and TRBJ2-5; D possibly uses TRBD1 or TRBD2 (6 bases each). This CDR3 region has 17 residues. In germline, CDR1 is SGHTA, CDR2 FQGNSA. Trimming pared 2 bases from V and 5 bases from J, leaving 21 bases between. CDR3 DNA: TGTGCCAGCAGCTTAATTAAGGGGGGACTCCGGCCCGAGACCCAGTACTTC. Translation: CASSLIKGGLRPETQYF. The whole variable domain, filled in from reference TRBV7-2 and TRBJ2-5, reads GAGVSQSPSNKVTEKGKDVELRCDPISGHTALYWYRQSLGQGLEFLIYFQGNSAPDKSGLPSDRFSAERTGGSVSTLTIQRTQQEDSAVYLCASSLIKGGLRPETQYFGPGTRLLVL.